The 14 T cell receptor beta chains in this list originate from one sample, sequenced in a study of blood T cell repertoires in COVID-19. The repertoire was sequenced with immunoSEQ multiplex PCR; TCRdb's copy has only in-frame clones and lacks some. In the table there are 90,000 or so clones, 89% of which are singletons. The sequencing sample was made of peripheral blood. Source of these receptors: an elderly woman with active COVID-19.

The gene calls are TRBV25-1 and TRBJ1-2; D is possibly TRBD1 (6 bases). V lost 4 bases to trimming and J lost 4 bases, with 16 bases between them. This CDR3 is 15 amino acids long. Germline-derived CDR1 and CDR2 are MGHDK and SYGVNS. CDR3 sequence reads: CASSGPTGPPYGYTF. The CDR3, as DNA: TGTGCCAGCAGTGGACCTACAGGGCCCCCCTATGGCTACACCTTC.

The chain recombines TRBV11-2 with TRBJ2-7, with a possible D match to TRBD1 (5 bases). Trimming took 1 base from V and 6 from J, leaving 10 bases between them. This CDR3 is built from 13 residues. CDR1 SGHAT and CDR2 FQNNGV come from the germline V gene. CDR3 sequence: CASSLGSGAEQYF. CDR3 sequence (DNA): TGTGCCAGCAGCTTAGGATCTGGGGCCGAGCAGTACTTC.

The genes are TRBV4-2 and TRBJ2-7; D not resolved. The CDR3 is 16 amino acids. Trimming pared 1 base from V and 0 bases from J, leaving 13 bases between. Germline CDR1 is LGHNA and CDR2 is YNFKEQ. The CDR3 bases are TGTGCCAGCAGCCAAGGGAGAGGAGCGTTCTCCTACGAGCAGTACTTC. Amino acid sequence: CASSQGRGAFSYEQYF.

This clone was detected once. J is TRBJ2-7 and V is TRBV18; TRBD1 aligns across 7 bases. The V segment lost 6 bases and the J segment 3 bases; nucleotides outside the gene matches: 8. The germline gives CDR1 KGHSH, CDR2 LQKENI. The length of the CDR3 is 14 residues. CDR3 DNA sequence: TGTGCCAGCTCTCTACAGGGGCACGACTACGAGCAGTACTTC. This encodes CASSLQGHDYEQYF.

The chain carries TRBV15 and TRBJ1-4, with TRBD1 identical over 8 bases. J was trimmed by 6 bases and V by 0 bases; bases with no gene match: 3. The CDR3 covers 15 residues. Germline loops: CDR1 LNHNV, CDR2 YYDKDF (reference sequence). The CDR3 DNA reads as TGTGCCACCAGCAGAGAGACAGGGGTCTATGAAAAACTGTTTTTT. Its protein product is CATSRETGVYEKLFF.

This CDR3 reads CASSPRGRQGDNEQFF. CDR3 sequence (DNA): TGTGCCAGTAGTCCCCGCGGTCGACAGGGTGACAATGAGCAGTTCTTC. V usage is TRBV19 and J usage is TRBJ2-1; 7 bases line up with TRBD1. The CDR3 extends over 16 amino acids. CDR1 is LNHDA and CDR2 is SQIVND in the germline V gene (reference sequence). V shed 5 bases, J shed 5 bases, and the junction held 12 bases outside the gene matches.

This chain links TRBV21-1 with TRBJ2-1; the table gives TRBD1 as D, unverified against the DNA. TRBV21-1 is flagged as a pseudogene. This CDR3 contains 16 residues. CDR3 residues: CASSRLTGIPYNEQFF. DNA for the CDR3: TGTGCCAGCAGCAGGCTGACAGGGATCCCCTACAATGAGCAGTTCTTC.

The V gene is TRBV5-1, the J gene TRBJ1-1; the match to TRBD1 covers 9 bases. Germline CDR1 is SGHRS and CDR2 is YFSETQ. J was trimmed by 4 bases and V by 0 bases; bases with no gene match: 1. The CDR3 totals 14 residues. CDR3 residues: CASSLEQGATEAFF. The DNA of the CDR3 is TGCGCCAGCAGCTTGGAACAGGGGGCCACTGAAGCTTTCTTT.

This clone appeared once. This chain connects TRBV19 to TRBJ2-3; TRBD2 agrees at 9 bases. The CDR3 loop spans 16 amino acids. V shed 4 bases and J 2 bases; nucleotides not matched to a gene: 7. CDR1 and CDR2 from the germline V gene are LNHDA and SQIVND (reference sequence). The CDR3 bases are TGTGCCAGTAGTACCGGGAGCGGGAGGTACACAGATACGCAGTATTTT. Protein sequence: CASSTGSGRYTDTQYF.

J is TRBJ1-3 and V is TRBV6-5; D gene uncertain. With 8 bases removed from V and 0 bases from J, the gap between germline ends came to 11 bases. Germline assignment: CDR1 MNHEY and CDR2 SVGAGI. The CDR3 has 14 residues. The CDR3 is CASSARGSGNTIYF. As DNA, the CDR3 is TGTGCCAGCTCGGCGCGAGGCTCTGGAAACACCATATATTTT.

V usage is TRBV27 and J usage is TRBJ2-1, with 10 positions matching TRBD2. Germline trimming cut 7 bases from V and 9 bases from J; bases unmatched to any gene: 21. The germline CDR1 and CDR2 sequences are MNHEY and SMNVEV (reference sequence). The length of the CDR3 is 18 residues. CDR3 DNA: TGTGCCAGCACCCTAATGATTGGGGCTAGCGGGAGACGAGGTGAGCAGTTCTTC. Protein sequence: CASTLMIGASGRRGEQFF.

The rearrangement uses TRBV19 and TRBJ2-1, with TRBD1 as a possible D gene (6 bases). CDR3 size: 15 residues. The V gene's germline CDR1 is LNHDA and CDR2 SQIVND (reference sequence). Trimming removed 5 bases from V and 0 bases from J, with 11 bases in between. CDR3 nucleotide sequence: TGTGCCAGTAGTGTACAGGGTAGCTCCTACAATGAGCAGTTCTTC. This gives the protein CASSVQGSSYNEQFF.

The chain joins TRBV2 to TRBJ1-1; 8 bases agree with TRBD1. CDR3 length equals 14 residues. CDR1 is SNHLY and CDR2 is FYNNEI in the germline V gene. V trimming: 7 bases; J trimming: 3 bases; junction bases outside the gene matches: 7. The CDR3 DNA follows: TGTGCCAGCACCCGGGGACAGGCGGACACTGAAGCTTTCTTT. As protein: CASTRGQADTEAFF.

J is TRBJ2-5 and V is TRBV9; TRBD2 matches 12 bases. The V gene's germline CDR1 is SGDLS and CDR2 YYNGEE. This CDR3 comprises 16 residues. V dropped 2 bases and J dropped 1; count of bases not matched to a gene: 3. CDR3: CASSVGLAGIQETQYF. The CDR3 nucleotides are TGTGCCAGCAGCGTTGGACTAGCGGGAATCCAAGAGACCCAGTACTTC.